Shown below are 29 T cell receptor beta chains from a single sample sequenced in a study of blood T cell repertoires in COVID-19. TCRdb keeps only in-frame clones here, not all; method: immunoSEQ multiplex PCR. The sample includes about 270,000 clones, about 90% seen only once; the top ten take less than 15%. The sample was peripheral blood. The receptors come from a woman aged 25-40 years with COVID-19, enrolled during active disease.

The chain has TRBV4-1 and TRBJ2-3; maybe TRBD1 (6 bases). CDR1 is MGHRA, CDR2 YSYEKL, per germline. This CDR3 spans 17 amino acids. Trimming cost V 1 base and J 0 bases, with 14 bases left between them. CDR3 in amino acids: CASSQGTVPTSTDTQYF. In nucleotides, the CDR3 is TGCGCCAGCAGCCAAGGGACAGTTCCAACTAGCACAGATACGCAGTATTTT.

The chain employs TRBV4-2 and TRBJ2-3; 13 nucleotides line up with TRBD2. Germline lookup yields CDR1 LGHNA and CDR2 YNFKEQ. With 1 base clipped from V and 9 bases from J, the junction kept 7 bases outside the gene matches. The CDR3 sequence is 16 residues long. CDR3 in amino acids: CASSQVGLAGVNTQYF. The CDR3 region has the DNA TGTGCCAGCAGCCAAGTCGGACTAGCGGGGGTCAACACGCAGTATTTT.

The CDR3 DNA reads TGTGCCAGTAGTATAACCGGGACAGGGGGATATGGCTACACCTTC. This gives the protein CASSITGTGGYGYTF. The chain uses TRBV19 and TRBJ1-2; TRBD1 aligns across 11 bases. Germline V CDR1 and CDR2: LNHDA, SQIVND (reference sequence). CDR3 length: 15 amino acids. After removal of 2 bases from V and 5 bases from J, the junction contained 4 bases not matched to a gene.

There are a few counts of this clone. This sequence joins TRBV27 and TRBJ1-2; D unclear. Deletions cut 4 bases from V and 8 bases from J, with 14 bases between. CDR3 size: 13 residues. In germline, CDR1 is MNHEY, CDR2 SMNVEV (reference sequence). This CDR3 is CASSSSGREGYTF. The CDR3, as DNA: TGTGCCAGCAGTTCCAGTGGGAGGGAGGGCTACACCTTC.

This chain connects TRBV5-6 to TRBJ2-5; perhaps TRBD1 as D (6 bases). CDR3 length: 15 residues. CDR1 is SGHDT, CDR2 YYEEEE, per germline. V was clipped by 6 bases and J by 5 bases, with 20 bases between them. DNA for the CDR3: TGTGCCAGCACCGTATTATACAGGGCTCGGGAGACCCAGTACTTC. Protein: CASTVLYRARETQYF.

This clone appeared a single time. The chain uses TRBV7-2 and TRBJ2-3, with D possibly TRBD2 on 7 matching bases. CDR1 is SGHTA and CDR2 is FQGNSA in the germline V gene. The CDR3 loop spans 16 amino acids. Trimming removed 0 bases at V and 0 bases at J, with 10 bases between. The CDR3 here is CASSLAGGPSTDTQYF. In DNA, the CDR3 is TGTGCCAGCAGCTTAGCGGGGGGGCCTAGCACAGATACGCAGTATTTT. Filled out from reference TRBV7-2 and TRBJ2-3, the complete variable domain reads GAGVSQSPSNKVTEKGKDVELRCDPISGHTALYWYRQSLGQGLEFLIYFQGNSAPDKSGLPSDRFSAERTGGSVSTLTIQRTQQEDSAVYLCASSLAGGPSTDTQYFGPGTRLTVL.

In the case of this clone: Germline is not matched at one junction end, which may reflect a read error. The chain combines TRBV29-1 with TRBJ1-1; 10 positions match TRBD1. This CDR3 spans 15 amino acids. Germline V lookup: CDR1 SQVTM, CDR2 ANQGSEA. CDR3 DNA: TGCAGCGTCGAAGGCCGACAGGGGGCGTCGGCTGAAGCTTTCTTT. Translation gives CSVEGRQGASAEAFF.

The CDR3 bases are TGTGCCAGCAGCCCAACACTAGACGCAGATACGCAGTATTTT. It yields the protein CASSPTLDADTQYF. The chain couples TRBV3-1 (or the pseudogene TRBV3-2) to TRBJ2-3, with D perhaps TRBD2 (5 bases). The V and J ends lost 4 bases and 4 bases respectively, with 12 bases between them. Germline V gene lookup returns CDR1 LGHDT and CDR2 YNNKEL (reference sequence). CDR3 size: 14 residues.

This sequence joins TRBV27 and TRBJ1-6; D is possibly TRBD1 (6 bases). V lost 0 bases to trimming and J lost 8 bases, with 14 bases between them. CDR1 and CDR2 from the germline V gene are MNHEY and SMNVEV (reference sequence). The CDR3 is 16 residues long. CDR3 sequence: CASSLSPAGVYSPLHF. CDR3 coding DNA: TGTGCCAGCAGTTTATCCCCAGCAGGGGTTTATTCACCCCTCCACTTT.

This clone was seen just once. V and J are TRBV19 and TRBJ1-5; 7 nucleotides line up with TRBD1. Trimming took 4 bases from V and 5 from J; bases not matched to a gene: 8. The CDR3 runs to 15 residues. Per the germline V gene, CDR1 is LNHDA and CDR2 is SQIVND (reference sequence). The CDR3 sequence: CASSTRQGWDQPQHF. The CDR3 DNA follows: TGTGCCAGTAGTACTCGACAGGGATGGGATCAGCCCCAGCATTTT.

This clone was seen only once. The V and J genes are TRBV7-2 and TRBJ2-6; TRBD1 matches at 8 bases. Trimming at V came to 2 bases and at J to 4 bases, leaving 4 bases not matched to a gene. The CDR3 length is 16 residues. The germline CDR1 and CDR2 sequences are SGHTA and FQGNSA. The CDR3 nucleotides are TGTGCCAGCAGCTTACAGGGGGCGCCCGGGGCCAACGTCCTGACTTTC. Amino acids: CASSLQGAPGANVLTF.

V gene TRBV5-1 combines with J gene TRBJ2-3; TRBD2 is a possible D gene (6 bases). Trimming took 2 bases from V and 2 from J, leaving 9 bases between them. CDR1 is SGHRS and CDR2 is YFSETQ in the germline V gene. CDR3 length: 14 amino acids. The CDR3 region has the DNA TGCGCCAGCAGCTTTGGCGGGGACACAGATACGCAGTATTTT. Its protein product is CASSFGGDTDTQYF.

The chain joins TRBV9 to TRBJ2-4, with 12 bases matching TRBD2. The length of the CDR3 is 16 residues. CDR1 is SGDLS and CDR2 is YYNGEE in the germline V gene. The junction had 3 bases not matched to a gene; V was cut back by 3 bases and J by 2 bases. This chain's CDR3 is CASSEGLAGPKNIQYF. CDR3 bases: TGTGCCAGCAGCGAGGGACTAGCGGGCCCCAAAAACATTCAGTACTTC.

The chain combines TRBV28 with TRBJ2-1; a possible D gene is TRBD2 (5 bases). Germline CDR1 and CDR2: MDHEN and SYDVKM. The CDR3 extends over 13 amino acids. Trimming cost V 5 bases and J 3 bases, with 8 bases left between them. CDR3 protein: CASSRGLYNEQFF. The CDR3 nucleotides read TGTGCCAGCAGTCGAGGGCTCTACAATGAGCAGTTCTTC.

The rearrangement joins TRBV21-1 to TRBJ2-5; the table assigns TRBD2, which was not confirmed against the DNA. TRBV21-1 is reported as a pseudogene. The CDR3 has 14 residues. CDR3 sequence: CASSKGSGGETQYF. Written as DNA, the CDR3 is TGTGCCAGCAGCAAAGGATCGGGTGGAGAGACCCAGTACTTC.

The CDR3 here is CASSSARDTIYF. The CDR3 DNA reads TGTGCCAGCAGCTCAGCCAGGGACACCATATATTTT. This sequence joins TRBV7-9 and TRBJ1-3; D perhaps matches TRBD1 (5 bases). V was cut by 4 bases and J by 8 bases, with 9 bases left in between. The CDR3 sequence is 12 residues long. Germline loops: CDR1 SEHNR, CDR2 FQNEAQ (reference sequence).

This clone appeared a single time. The chain couples TRBV5-5 to TRBJ2-5; D call uncertain. Germline lookup yields CDR1 SGHKS and CDR2 YYEKEE (reference sequence). The CDR3 extends over 14 amino acids. The germline V and J ends were trimmed by 0 bases and 2 bases, with 8 bases remaining between them. The CDR3 DNA follows: TGTGCCAGCAGCTTGGGTTGGCAGCAAGAGACCCAGTACTTC. This encodes CASSLGWQQETQYF.

This chain connects TRBV23-1 to TRBJ1-1; no firm D call. TRBV23-1 is treated as an ORF (open reading frame) with a function not yet certain. With 1 base removed from V and 1 base from J, the gap between germline ends came to 13 bases. The CDR3 has 16 amino acids. CDR3 amino acids: CASSQLKDSQNTEAFF. The CDR3 DNA is TGCGCCAGCAGTCAATTGAAGGACTCACAGAACACTGAAGCTTTCTTT.

The chain joins TRBV5-1 to TRBJ2-7, with D tentatively TRBD2 (6 bases). CDR1 and CDR2 from the germline V gene are SGHRS and YFSETQ. V was trimmed by 0 bases and J by 5 bases, leaving 12 bases between them. The CDR3 covers 14 residues. CDR3 DNA sequence: TGCGCCAGCAGCTTGGAGGCGGCGGGAAACGAGCAGTACTTC. Translation: CASSLEAAGNEQYF.

The chain combines TRBV6-6 with TRBJ2-7; D uncertain. This CDR3 is 14 amino acids long. Deletions cut 0 bases from V and 3 bases from J, with 9 bases between. Germline V gives CDR1 MNHNY, CDR2 SVGAGI (reference sequence). CDR3 sequence reads: CASSYSSEDYEQYF. The CDR3 DNA reads as TGTGCCAGCAGTTACTCGAGCGAGGACTACGAGCAGTACTTC.

The rearrangement uses TRBV5-8 and TRBJ2-1; 8 nucleotides align to TRBD2. With V trimmed by 0 bases and J by 2 bases, 7 bases remained unmatched. Germline V gives CDR1 SGHTS, CDR2 YDEGEE. The CDR3 sequence is 17 residues long. CDR3 coding DNA: TGTGCCAGCAGCTTGGCTCTGGGTAGCGGGGCCTACAATGAGCAGTTCTTC. Translated: CASSLALGSGAYNEQFF.

The V call is TRBV7-6, the J call TRBJ2-1; TRBD1 agrees at 8 bases. This CDR3 spans 16 amino acids. Germline-derived CDR1 and CDR2 are SGHVS and FNYEAQ. V shed 1 base and J 2 bases; nucleotides not matched to a gene: 4. This CDR3 is CASSLGQGAPYNEQFF. DNA for the CDR3: TGTGCCAGCAGCTTAGGGCAGGGGGCCCCCTACAATGAGCAGTTCTTC. Full variable domain (remainder filled in from reference TRBV7-6 and TRBJ2-1): GAGVSQSPRYKVTKRGQDVALRCDPISGHVSLYWYRQALGQGPEFLTYFNYEAQQDKSGLPNDRFSAERPEGSISTLTIQRTEQRDSAMYRCASSLGQGAPYNEQFFGPGTRLTVL.

This chain links TRBV5-6 with TRBJ2-7; 7 nucleotides agree with TRBD2. In germline, CDR1 is SGHDT, CDR2 YYEEEE. Trimming removed 4 bases from V and 0 bases from J; junction bases left unmatched: 7. The CDR3 loop spans 15 amino acids. The chain's CDR3 is CASSPVGGTSYEQYF. The CDR3 DNA follows: TGTGCCAGCAGCCCGGTGGGGGGGACCTCCTACGAGCAGTACTTC.

The V and J genes are TRBV5-1 and TRBJ2-7, with a weak D call TRBD1 (6 bases). The CDR3 has 12 residues. Germline CDR1 reads SGHRS; CDR2 reads YFSETQ. V lost 4 bases and J lost 5, with 10 bases in between. CDR3 in DNA: TGCGCCAGCAGCAGGGACAACAACGAGCAGTACTTC. Translation: CASSRDNNEQYF.

The chain uses TRBV6-5 and TRBJ1-4; no clear D. The germline V gene has CDR1 MNHEY and CDR2 SVGAGI. The ends were cut back, 8 bases at V and 8 bases at J, with 15 bases in the middle. This CDR3 is 13 amino acids long. In nucleotides, the CDR3 is TGTGCCAGCTCCCGCCCCGAGGAGGAAAAACTGTTTTTT. Protein product: CASSRPEEEKLFF.

The gene calls are TRBV19 and TRBJ2-3, with 10 bases lining up with TRBD1. Germline V gives CDR1 LNHDA, CDR2 SQIVND (reference sequence). V trimming: 9 bases; J trimming: 4 bases; junction bases outside the gene matches: 10. The CDR3 contains 15 residues. Here the CDR3 reads CASSTRQGAADTQYF. DNA for the CDR3: TGTGCCAGCAGCACTCGACAGGGGGCTGCAGATACGCAGTATTTT.

The gene calls are TRBV11-3 and TRBJ2-1, with 8 nucleotides matching TRBD2. The CDR3 covers 15 residues. After removal of 1 base from V and 9 bases from J, the junction contained 8 bases not matched to a gene. CDR1 and CDR2 from the germline V gene are SGHNT and YENEEA. The DNA for the CDR3 is TGTGCCAGCAGCTTAGCGGGGGGGCAAGCGGCTGAGCAGTTCTTC. Protein: CASSLAGGQAAEQFF.

The rearrangement uses TRBV5-1 and TRBJ2-5; 8 bases fit TRBD1. J gave up 3 bases and V 6 bases, and 7 bases lay outside the gene matches. Per germline, CDR1 SGHRS and CDR2 YFSETQ. The CDR3 loop spans 14 amino acids. The CDR3 loop is CASKRGTGEETQYF. The CDR3 nucleotides are TGCGCCAGCAAACGCGGGACAGGAGAAGAGACCCAGTACTTC.

V gene TRBV2 combines with J gene TRBJ1-2; 8 bases align to TRBD1. The junction had 11 bases not matched to a gene; V was cut back by 8 bases and J by 3 bases. The CDR3 is made up of 15 amino acids. Germline CDR1 reads SNHLY; CDR2 reads FYNNEI. CDR3: CASLGTGREDYGYTF. The CDR3 bases are TGTGCCAGCCTAGGGACAGGACGTGAAGACTATGGCTACACCTTC.